This T cell receptor beta chain is from a study of blood T cell repertoires in COVID-19. As for the study in general: Material from acute and convalescent COVID-19 was sourced from the United States, Italy and Spain. PBMCs, B-cell-depleted T cells, or T cells provided the cDNA or gDNA that made up the material.

From germline, CDR1 is MDHEN and CDR2 SYDVKM. Trimming stripped 6 bases from V and 5 bases from J, with 13 bases between. The CDR3 is made up of 13 amino acids. In the original processing: Reference gene primer amplification gave nucleated cell count estimates. Data came from immunoSEQ multiplex PCR; TCRdb stores just in-frame clones and leaves some out. V and J calls and clone size are those listed in that table; D and trimming were worked out from the DNA. This table has 300,000 to 450,000 clones, approximately 89% appearing once. Seattle patients were enrolled while actively infected and followed longitudinally.

This sequence joins TRBV28 and TRBJ2-5; maybe TRBD2 (5 bases). Sequences were obtained from peripheral blood. The receptor comes from a woman in her thirties with COVID-19, enrolled during active disease. CDR3 nucleotides: TGTGCCAGCAGGGACTCCAATAGCGAGACCCAGTACTTC. The encoded protein is CASRDSNSETQYF.